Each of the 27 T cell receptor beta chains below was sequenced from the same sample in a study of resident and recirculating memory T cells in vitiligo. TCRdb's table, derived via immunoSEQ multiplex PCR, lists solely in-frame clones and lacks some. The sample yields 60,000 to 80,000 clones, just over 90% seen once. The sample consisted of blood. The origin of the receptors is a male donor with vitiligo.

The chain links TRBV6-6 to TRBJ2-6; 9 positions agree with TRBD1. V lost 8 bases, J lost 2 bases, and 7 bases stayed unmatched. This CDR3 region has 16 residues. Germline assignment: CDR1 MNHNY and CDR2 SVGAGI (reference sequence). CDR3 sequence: CASGDRAPPGANVLTF. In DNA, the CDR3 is TGTGCCAGCGGGGACAGGGCCCCCCCTGGGGCCAACGTCCTGACTTTC.

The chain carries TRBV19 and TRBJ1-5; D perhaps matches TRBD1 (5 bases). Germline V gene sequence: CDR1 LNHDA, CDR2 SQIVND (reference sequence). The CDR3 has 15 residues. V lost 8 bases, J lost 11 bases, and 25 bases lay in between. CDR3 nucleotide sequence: TGTGCCAGTGGGGAGACCTCCCCGGGGGTCAAGTCCCAGCATTTT. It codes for CASGETSPGVKSQHF.

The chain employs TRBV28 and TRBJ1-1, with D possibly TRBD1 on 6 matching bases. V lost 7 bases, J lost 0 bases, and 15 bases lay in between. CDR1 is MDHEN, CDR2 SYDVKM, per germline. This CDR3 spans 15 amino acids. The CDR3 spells CASTAWGRMNTEAFF. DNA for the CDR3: TGTGCCAGCACCGCTTGGGGGCGGATGAACACTGAAGCTTTCTTT.

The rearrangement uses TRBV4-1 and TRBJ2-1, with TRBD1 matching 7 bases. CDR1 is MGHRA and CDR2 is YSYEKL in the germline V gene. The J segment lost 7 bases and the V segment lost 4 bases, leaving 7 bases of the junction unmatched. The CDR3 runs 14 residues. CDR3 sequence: CASSPTGQSNEQFF. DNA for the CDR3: TGCGCCAGCAGCCCAACGGGACAGTCGAATGAGCAGTTCTTC.

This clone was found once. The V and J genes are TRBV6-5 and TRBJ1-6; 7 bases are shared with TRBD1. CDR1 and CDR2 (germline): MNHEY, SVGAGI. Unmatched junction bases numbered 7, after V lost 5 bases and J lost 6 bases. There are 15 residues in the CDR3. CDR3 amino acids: CASSGAGQINSPLHF. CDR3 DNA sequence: TGTGCCAGCAGTGGGGCGGGACAGATTAATTCACCCCTCCACTTT.

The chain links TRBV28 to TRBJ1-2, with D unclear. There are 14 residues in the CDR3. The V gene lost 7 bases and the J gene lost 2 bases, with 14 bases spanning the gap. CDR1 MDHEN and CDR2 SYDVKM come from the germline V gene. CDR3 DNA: TGTGCCAGCATAGTAAGTGCAGGCAACTATGGCTACACCTTC. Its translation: CASIVSAGNYGYTF.

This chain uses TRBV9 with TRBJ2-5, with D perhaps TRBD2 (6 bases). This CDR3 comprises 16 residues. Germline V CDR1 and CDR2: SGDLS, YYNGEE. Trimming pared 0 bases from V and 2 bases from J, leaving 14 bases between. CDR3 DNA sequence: TGTGCCAGCAGCGTAGGGGGTAGCGGAACACAAGAGACCCAGTACTTC. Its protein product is CASSVGGSGTQETQYF.

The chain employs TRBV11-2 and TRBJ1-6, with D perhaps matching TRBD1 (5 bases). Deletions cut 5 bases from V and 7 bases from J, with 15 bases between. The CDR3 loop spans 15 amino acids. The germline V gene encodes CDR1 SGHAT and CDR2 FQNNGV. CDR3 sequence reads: CASSPGTRANSPLHF. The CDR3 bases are TGTGCCAGCAGCCCGGGTACCAGGGCAAATTCACCCCTCCACTTT.

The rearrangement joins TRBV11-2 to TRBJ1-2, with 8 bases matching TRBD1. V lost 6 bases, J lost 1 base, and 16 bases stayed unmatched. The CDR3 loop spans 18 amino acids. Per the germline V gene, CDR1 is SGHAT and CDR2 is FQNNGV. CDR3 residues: CASSSVQGAPNLNYGYTF. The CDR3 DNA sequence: TGTGCCAGCAGTTCGGTGCAGGGGGCCCCAAATCTTAACTATGGCTACACCTTC.

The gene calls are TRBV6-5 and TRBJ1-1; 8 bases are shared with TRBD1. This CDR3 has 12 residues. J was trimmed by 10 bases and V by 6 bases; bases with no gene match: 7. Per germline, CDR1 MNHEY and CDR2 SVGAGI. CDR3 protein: CASSRTGLVAFF. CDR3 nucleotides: TGTGCCAGCAGCCGGACAGGGTTGGTAGCTTTCTTT.

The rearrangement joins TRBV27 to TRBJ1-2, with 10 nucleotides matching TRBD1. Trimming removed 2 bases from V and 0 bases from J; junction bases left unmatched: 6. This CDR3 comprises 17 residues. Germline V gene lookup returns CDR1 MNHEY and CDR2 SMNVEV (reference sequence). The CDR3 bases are TGTGCCAGCAGTTTACTGGGGACAGGGGCCTCTAACTATGGCTACACCTTC. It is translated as CASSLLGTGASNYGYTF.

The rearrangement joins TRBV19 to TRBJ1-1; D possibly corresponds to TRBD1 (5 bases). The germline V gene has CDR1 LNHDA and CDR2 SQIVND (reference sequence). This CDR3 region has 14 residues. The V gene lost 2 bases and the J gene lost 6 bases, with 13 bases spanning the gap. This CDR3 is CASSIRTGGSEAFF. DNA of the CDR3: TGTGCCAGTAGTATACGCACAGGAGGGTCTGAAGCTTTCTTT.

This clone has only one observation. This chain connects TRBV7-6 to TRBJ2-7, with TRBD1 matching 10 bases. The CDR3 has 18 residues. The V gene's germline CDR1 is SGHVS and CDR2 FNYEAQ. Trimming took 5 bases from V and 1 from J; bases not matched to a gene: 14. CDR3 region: CASSPPSPTGGLSYEQYF. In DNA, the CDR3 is TGTGCCAGCAGCCCCCCATCCCCGACAGGGGGCCTTTCCTACGAGCAGTACTTC.

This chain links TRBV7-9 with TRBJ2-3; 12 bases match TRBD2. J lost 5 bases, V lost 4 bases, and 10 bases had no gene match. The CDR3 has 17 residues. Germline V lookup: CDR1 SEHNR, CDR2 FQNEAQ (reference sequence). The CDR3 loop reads CASSSPTSGGEGDTQYF. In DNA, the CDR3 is TGTGCCAGCAGCTCGCCGACTAGCGGGGGAGAGGGAGATACGCAGTATTTT. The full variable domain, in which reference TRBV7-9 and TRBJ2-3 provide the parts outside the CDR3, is DTGVSQNPRHKITKRGQNVTFRCDPISEHNRLYWYRQTLGQGPEFLTYFQNEAQLEKSRLLSDRFSAERPKGSFSTLEIQRTEQGDSAMYLCASSSPTSGGEGDTQYFGPGTRLTVL.

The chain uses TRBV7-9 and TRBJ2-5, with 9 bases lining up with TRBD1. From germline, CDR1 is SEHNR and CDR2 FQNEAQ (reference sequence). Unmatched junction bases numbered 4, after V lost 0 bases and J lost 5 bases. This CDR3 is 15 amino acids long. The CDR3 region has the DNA TGTGCCAGCAGCTTAGCGGGACAGGGCGGGGAGACCCAGTACTTC. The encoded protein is CASSLAGQGGETQYF.

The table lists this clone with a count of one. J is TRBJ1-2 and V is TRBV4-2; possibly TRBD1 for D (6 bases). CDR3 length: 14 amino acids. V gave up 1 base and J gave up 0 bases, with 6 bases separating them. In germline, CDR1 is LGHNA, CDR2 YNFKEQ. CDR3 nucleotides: TGTGCCAGCAGCCAAGGGACAGCTAACTATGGCTACACCTTC. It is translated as CASSQGTANYGYTF.

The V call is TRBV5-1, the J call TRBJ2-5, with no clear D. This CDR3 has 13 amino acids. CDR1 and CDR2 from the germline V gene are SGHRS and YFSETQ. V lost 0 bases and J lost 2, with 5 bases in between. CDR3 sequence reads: CASSLELQETQYF. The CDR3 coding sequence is TGCGCCAGCAGCTTGGAATTACAAGAGACCCAGTACTTC.

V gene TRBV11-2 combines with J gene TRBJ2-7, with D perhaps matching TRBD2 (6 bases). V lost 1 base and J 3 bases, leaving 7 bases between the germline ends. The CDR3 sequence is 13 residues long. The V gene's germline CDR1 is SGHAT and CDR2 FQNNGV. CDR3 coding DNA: TGTGCCAGCAGCTTAGGGGACTTCTACGAGCAGTACTTC. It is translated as CASSLGDFYEQYF. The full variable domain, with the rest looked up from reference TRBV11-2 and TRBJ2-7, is EAGVAQSPRYKIIEKRQSVAFWCNPISGHATLYWYQQILGQGPKLLIQFQNNGVVDDSQLPKDRFSAERLKGVDSTLKIQPAKLEDSAVYLCASSLGDFYEQYFGPGTRLTVT.

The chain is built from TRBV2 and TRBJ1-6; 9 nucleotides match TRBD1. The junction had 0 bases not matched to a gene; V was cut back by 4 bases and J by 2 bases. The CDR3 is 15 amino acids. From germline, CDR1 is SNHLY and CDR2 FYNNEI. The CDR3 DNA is TGTGCCAGCAGTGGACAGGGGGCCTATAATTCACCCCTCCACTTT. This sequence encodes CASSGQGAYNSPLHF.

The DNA of the CDR3 is TGTGCCAGCAGAGGTCGAGGGCAATATGAGCAGTTCTTC. Protein: CASRGRGQYEQFF. This chain connects TRBV5-6 to TRBJ2-1; D might be TRBD2 (5 bases). Per the germline V gene, CDR1 is SGHDT and CDR2 is YYEEEE. The CDR3 has 13 amino acids. Trimming cost V 5 bases and J 8 bases, with 14 bases left between them.

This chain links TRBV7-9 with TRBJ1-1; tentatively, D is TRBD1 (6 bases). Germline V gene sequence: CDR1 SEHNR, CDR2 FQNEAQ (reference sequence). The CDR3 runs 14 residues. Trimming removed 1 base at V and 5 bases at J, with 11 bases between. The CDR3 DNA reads TGTGCCAGCAGCTTAGTGGGCAGGGGAACTGAAGCTTTCTTT. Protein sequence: CASSLVGRGTEAFF.

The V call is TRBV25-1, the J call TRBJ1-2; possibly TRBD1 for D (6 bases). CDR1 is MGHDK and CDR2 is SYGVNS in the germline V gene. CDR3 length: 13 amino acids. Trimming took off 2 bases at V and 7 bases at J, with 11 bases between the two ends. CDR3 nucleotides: TGTGCCAGCAGTGAACAACAGGGATTTGGCTACACCTTC. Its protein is CASSEQQGFGYTF.

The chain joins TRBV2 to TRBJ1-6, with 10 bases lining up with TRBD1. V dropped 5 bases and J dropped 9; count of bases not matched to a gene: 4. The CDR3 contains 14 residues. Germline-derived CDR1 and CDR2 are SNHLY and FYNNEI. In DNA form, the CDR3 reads TGTGCCAGCAGTTCTGGACAGGGGGTTTCACCCCTCCACTTT. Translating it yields CASSSGQGVSPLHF.

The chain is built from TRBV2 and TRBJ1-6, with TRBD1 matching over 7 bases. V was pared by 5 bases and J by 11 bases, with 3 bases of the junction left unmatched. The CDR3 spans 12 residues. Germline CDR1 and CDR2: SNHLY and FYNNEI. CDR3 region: CASSTGVTPLHF. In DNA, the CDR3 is TGTGCCAGCAGTACAGGGGTAACACCCCTCCACTTT.

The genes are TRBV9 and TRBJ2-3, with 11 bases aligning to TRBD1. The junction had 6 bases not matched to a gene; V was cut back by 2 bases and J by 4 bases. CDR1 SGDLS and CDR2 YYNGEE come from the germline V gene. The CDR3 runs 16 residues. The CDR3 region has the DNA TGTGCCAGCAGCGTTCGGACAGGGGGCGCCGCAGATACGCAGTATTTT. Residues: CASSVRTGGAADTQYF.

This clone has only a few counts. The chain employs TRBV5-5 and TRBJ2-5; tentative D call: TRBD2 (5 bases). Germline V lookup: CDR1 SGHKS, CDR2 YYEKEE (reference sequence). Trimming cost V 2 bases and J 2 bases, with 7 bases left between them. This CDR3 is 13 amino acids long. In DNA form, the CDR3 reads TGTGCCAGCAGCTTTGGGAGACAAGAGACCCAGTACTTC. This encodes CASSFGRQETQYF. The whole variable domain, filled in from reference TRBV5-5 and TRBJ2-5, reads DAGVTQSPTHLIKTRGQQVTLRCSPISGHKSVSWYQQVLGQGPQFIFQYYEKEERGRGNFPDRFSARQFPNYSSELNVNALLLGDSALYLCASSFGRQETQYFGPGTRLLVL.

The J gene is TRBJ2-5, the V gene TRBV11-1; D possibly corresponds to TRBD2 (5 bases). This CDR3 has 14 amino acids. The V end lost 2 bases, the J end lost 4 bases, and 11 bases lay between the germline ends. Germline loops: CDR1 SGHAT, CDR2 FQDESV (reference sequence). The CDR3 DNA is TGTGCCAGCAGCTTATACGAGGGAACAGAGACCCAGTACTTC. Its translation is CASSLYEGTETQYF.